This TCR beta chain is from a study of blood T cell repertoires in COVID-19. The CDR3 covers 16 residues. With 0 bases clipped from V and 3 bases from J, the junction kept 7 bases outside the gene matches. Germline V gene lookup returns CDR1 SGHDT and CDR2 YYEEEE. This table comes from immunoSEQ multiplex PCR, and its TCRdb copy is limited to in-frame clones, with some not included. Of tens of thousands of clones in the sample, approximately 83% were seen once. The sample comprised peripheral blood. The sequence was collected from a woman aged 70-85 years with acute or convalescent COVID-19. The gene calls are TRBV5-6 and TRBJ1-1, with TRBD1 matching over 8 bases. In nucleotides, the CDR3 is TGTGCCAGCAGCTTGGCCAGGGGGCGCTTGGACACTGAAGCTTTCTTT. The encoded protein is CASSLARGRLDTEAFF.